This T cell receptor (beta chain) was identified during a study of shared clonotypes between healthy human individuals. Sequencing used immunoSEQ multiplex PCR; TCRdb keeps in-frame clones, though not all of them. Of 650,000 to 800,000 clones in the sample, 55% to 80% were seen once. Germline V CDR1 and CDR2: SQVTM, ANQGSEA. The V segment lost 4 bases and the J segment 3 bases; nucleotides outside the gene matches: 9. This CDR3 region has 15 residues. The chain is built from TRBV29-1 and TRBJ2-5, with TRBD1 matching 9 bases. Input material: memory CD4+ T cells sorted from blood. Subset meaning: CD45RA-negative fraction. This clonotype was obtained from a woman under 40 in good health. The CDR3, as DNA: TGCAGCGTTGGGTCCGGGACAGGGAGGGAAGAGACCCAGTACTTC. It encodes CSVGSGTGREETQYF.